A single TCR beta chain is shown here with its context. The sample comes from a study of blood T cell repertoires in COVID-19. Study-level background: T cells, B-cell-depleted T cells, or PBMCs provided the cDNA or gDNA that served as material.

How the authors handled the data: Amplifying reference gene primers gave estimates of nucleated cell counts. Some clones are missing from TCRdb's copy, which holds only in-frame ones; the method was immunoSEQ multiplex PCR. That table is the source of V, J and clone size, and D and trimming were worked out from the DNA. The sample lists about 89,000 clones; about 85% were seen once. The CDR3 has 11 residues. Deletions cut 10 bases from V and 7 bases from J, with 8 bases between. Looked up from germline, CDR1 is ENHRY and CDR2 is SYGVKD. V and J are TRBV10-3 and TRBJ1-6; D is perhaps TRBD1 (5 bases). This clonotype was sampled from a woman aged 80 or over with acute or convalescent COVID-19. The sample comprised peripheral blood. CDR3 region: CASSGNSPLHF. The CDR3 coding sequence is TGTGCCAGCTCAGGGAATTCACCCCTCCACTTT.